The clone carrying this TCR beta chain was observed many times. Antigen unknown. A J-beta primer mix and a sample-barcoded 5' primer were used in a second PCR of about 7 to 12 cycles. TCRdb reanalysed the 5' RACE reads using MiXCR and keeps one entry per CDR3 protein. The sample comprises approximately 1.5 million distinct CDR3 sequences, approximately 43% of which are singletons, and over 3.5% rests with the top ten. The sample is drawn from a study of blood T cells in healthy people across ages. Across the whole study: Roughly one uniquely barcoded beta molecule per two T cells was captured.

The CDR3 consists of 14 residues. Unmatched junction bases numbered 1, after V lost 6 bases and J lost 1 base. Findings and limits, study-wide: Expanded clonotype changes were possibly confounded by unknown donor CMV status.

Total RNA, at least 5.5 micrograms per sample, was extracted from PBMCs. This rearrangement joins TRBV12-3 or TRBV12-4 to TRBJ2-1; 9 nucleotides agree with TRBD1. The receptor was isolated from a woman aged 18-30 years in good health. The sequencing sample was made of blood. The DNA of the CDR3 is TGTGCCAGCAGCGGACAGGGGTCCTACAATGAGCAGTTCTTC. Translated, it gives CASSGQGSYNEQFF.